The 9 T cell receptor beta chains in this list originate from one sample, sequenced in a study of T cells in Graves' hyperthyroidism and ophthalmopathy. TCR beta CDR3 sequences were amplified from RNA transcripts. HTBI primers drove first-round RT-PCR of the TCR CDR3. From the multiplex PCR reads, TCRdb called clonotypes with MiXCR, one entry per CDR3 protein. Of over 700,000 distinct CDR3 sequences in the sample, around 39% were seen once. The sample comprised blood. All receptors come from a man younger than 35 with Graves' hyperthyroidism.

CDR3 nucleotide sequence: TGTGCCAGCTTGGGCCAGGTGACCTACGAGCAGTACTTC. Protein sequence: CASLGQVTYEQYF. The chain is built from TRBV25-1 and TRBJ2-7; D call uncertain. This CDR3 has 13 residues. Looked up from germline, CDR1 is MGHDK and CDR2 is SYGVNS. V was clipped by 8 bases and J by 2 bases, with 13 bases between them.

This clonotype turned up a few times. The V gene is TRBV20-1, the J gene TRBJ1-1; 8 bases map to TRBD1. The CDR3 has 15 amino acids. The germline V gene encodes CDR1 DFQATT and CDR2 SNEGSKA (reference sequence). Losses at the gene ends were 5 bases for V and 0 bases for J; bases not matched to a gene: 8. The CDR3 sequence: CSAEPGQVMNTEAFF. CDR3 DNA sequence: TGCAGTGCTGAGCCGGGACAGGTCATGAACACTGAAGCTTTCTTT.

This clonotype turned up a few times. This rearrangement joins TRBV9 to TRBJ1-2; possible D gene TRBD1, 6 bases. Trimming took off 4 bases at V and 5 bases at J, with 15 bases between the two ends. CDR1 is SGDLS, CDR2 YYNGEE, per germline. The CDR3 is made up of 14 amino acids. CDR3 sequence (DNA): TGTGCCAGCAGCCAGGGGAGGGGGGAATATGGCTACACCTTC. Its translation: CASSQGRGEYGYTF.

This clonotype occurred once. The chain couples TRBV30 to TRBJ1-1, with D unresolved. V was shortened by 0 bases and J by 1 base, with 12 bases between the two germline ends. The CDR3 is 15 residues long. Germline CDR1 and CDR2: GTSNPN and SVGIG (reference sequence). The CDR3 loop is CAWSVYRVPNTEAFF. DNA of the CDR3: TGTGCCTGGAGTGTCTACCGAGTCCCGAACACTGAAGCTTTCTTT. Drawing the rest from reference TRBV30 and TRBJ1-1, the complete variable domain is SQTIHQWPATLVQPVGSPLSLECTVEGTSNPNLYWYRQAAGRGLQLLFYSVGIGQISSEVPQNLSASRPQDRQFILSSKKLLLSDSGFYLCAWSVYRVPNTEAFFGQGTRLTVV.

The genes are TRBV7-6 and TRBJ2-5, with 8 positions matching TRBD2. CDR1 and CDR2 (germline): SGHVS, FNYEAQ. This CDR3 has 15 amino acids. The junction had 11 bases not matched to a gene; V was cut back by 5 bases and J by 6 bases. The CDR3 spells CASSPPSGGGKTQYF. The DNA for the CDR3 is TGTGCCAGCAGCCCACCCAGCGGGGGTGGAAAGACCCAGTACTTC.

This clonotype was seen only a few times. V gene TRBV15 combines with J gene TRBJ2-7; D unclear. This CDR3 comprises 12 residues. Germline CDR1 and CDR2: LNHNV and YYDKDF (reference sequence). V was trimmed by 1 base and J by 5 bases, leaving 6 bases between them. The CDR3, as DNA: TGTGCCACCAGCAGAGCCGGTAACGAGCAGTACTTC. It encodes CATSRAGNEQYF.

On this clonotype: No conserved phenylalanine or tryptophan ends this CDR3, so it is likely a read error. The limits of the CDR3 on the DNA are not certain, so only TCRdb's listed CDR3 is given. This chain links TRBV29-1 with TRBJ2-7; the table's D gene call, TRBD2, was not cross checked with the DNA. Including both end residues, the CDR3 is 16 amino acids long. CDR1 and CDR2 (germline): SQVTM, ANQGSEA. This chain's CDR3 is CSVEGRIKGSPTSSTS.

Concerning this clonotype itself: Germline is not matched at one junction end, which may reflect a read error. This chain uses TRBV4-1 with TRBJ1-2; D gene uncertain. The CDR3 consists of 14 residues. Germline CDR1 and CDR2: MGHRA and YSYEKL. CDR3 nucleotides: TGTGCCAGCAGCCAAGAACCAGGAGACTATGGCTACACCTTC. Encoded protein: CASSQEPGDYGYTF.

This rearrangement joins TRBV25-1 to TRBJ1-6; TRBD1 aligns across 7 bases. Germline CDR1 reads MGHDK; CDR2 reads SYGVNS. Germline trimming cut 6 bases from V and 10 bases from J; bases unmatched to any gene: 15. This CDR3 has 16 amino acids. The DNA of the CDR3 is TGTGCCAGCAGCGACACCCTTCGACAGGGACCCTCACCCCTCCACTTT. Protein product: CASSDTLRQGPSPLHF.